The present TCR beta chain was sequenced within a study of spatial heterogeneity in lung cancer. Study at large: Fewer alpha-chain than beta-chain sequences were consistently detected.

Every molecule of TCR cDNA had its own unique molecular identifier. TCRdb re-called the 5' RACE reads with MiXCR, one entry per CDR3 protein. Found here are 30,000 to 50,000 distinct CDR3 sequences, approximately 5.5% of them singletons; the top ten hold roughly 11%. Time point reported: sample taken at primary tumor resection. Sequencing of whole RNA from tumor, nontumor lung or frozen PBMC involved no sorting. The donor population consisted of over 55 patients with untreated, early-stage non-small cell lung cancer. This clonotype has ten or more counts. CDR3 length equals 13 residues. Trimming took 1 base from V and 3 from J, leaving 7 bases between them.

This chain connects TRBV12-3 or TRBV12-4 to TRBJ2-7; TRBD1 or TRBD2 may be the D gene (6 bases each). This receptor was obtained from a male donor with early-stage non-small cell lung cancer. Sequenced material: PBMCs, taken at surgery. In DNA form, the CDR3 reads TGTGCCAGCAGTTTAGAGGGGGGCTACGAGCAGTACTTC. It is translated as CASSLEGGYEQYF.